The 19 T cell receptor beta chains below were found in one sample sequenced in a study of Ad26.COV2.S vaccination and SARS-CoV-2 variants. The table came from immunoSEQ multiplex PCR; TCRdb's copy has only in-frame clones and leaves some out. Of 440,000 or so clones listed, roughly nine tenths are singletons. The treatment is: some 20 received Ad26.COV2.S at low or high dose, single or two shots; several received placebo; per-sample allocation not given. Specimen acquisition occurred on day 63 following the initial vaccine or placebo injection. The starting material was peripheral blood, obtained in a trial of Ad26.COV2.S vaccine versus placebo. These receptors all stem from a person aged 18-60 years who received the Ad26.COV2.S COVID-19 vaccine or a placebo.

The chain combines TRBV12-5 with TRBJ1-2, with 9 bases lining up with TRBD1. The V segment lost 2 bases and the J segment 1 base; nucleotides outside the gene matches: 8. This CDR3 is built from 17 residues. CDR1 is LGHNT, CDR2 FRNRAP, per germline. CDR3 nucleotide sequence: TGTGCTAGTGGTTTGCGAAAACCGGGACAGGGTAACTATGGCTACACCTTC. Protein: CASGLRKPGQGNYGYTF. Full variable domain (outside the CDR3, taken from reference TRBV12-5 and TRBJ1-2): DARVTQTPRHKVTEMGQEVTMRCQPILGHNTVFWYRQTMMQGLELLAYFRNRAPLDDSGMPKDRFSAEMPDATLATLKIQPSEPRDSAVYFCASGLRKPGQGNYGYTFGSGTRLTVV.

The V and J genes are TRBV9 and TRBJ2-7, with TRBD2 matching over 8 bases. V shed 0 bases and J 0 bases; nucleotides not matched to a gene: 2. This CDR3 is 15 amino acids long. Germline loops: CDR1 SGDLS, CDR2 YYNGEE. The CDR3 DNA follows: TGTGCCAGCAGCGTAGAACTAGCGGACTCCTACGAGCAGTACTTC. Its protein product is CASSVELADSYEQYF.

This sequence joins TRBV7-3 and TRBJ2-1, with a possible D match to TRBD1 (5 bases). Trimming pared 5 bases from V and 5 bases from J, leaving 16 bases between. CDR1 SGHTA and CDR2 FQGTGA come from the germline V gene. This CDR3 is built from 15 residues. CDR3 DNA sequence: TGTGCCAGCAGCCCGCGGATAGGGGCCCACAATGAGCAGTTCTTC. It is translated as CASSPRIGAHNEQFF.

For the CDR3, the DNA is TGTGCCAGCAGCCAAACCGGGACAGCTTCCTACAATGAGCAGTTCTTC. Its translation: CASSQTGTASYNEQFF. J is TRBJ2-1 and V is TRBV4-2; the match to TRBD1 covers 7 bases. With 2 bases clipped from V and 1 base from J, the junction kept 5 bases outside the gene matches. CDR1 LGHNA and CDR2 YNFKEQ come from the germline V gene. This CDR3 has 16 residues.

The chain has TRBV29-1 and TRBJ2-3; 8 bases map to TRBD2. Per the germline V gene, CDR1 is SQVTM and CDR2 is ANQGSEA. The CDR3 loop spans 14 amino acids. V dropped 5 bases and J dropped 1; count of bases not matched to a gene: 5. CDR3 DNA sequence: TGCAGCGTTAAGGCGGGGGGTCGCACAGATACGCAGTATTTT. It translates to CSVKAGGRTDTQYF.

The chain links TRBV5-1 to TRBJ1-2; weak D call: TRBD1 (6 bases). Germline V CDR1 and CDR2: SGHRS, YFSETQ. Trimming removed 4 bases at V and 5 bases at J, with 12 bases between. CDR3 length equals 13 residues. CDR3 amino acids: CASSPDSSYGYTF. The CDR3 region has the DNA TGCGCCAGCAGCCCGGACAGTTCTTATGGCTACACCTTC.

The chain uses TRBV28 and TRBJ2-1; the match to TRBD2 covers 12 bases. The CDR3 totals 15 residues. CDR1 is MDHEN and CDR2 is SYDVKM in the germline V gene. J gave up 5 bases and V 6 bases, and 5 bases lay outside the gene matches. The CDR3 DNA reads as TGTGCCAGCAGCCACGGACTAGCGGGAAACAATGAGCAGTTCTTC. Translation: CASSHGLAGNNEQFF.

In DNA, the CDR3 is TGTGCAAGTCGCTCCGGGAGTTGGGATACGCAGTATTTT. This gives the protein CASRSGSWDTQYF. The J gene is TRBJ2-3, the V gene TRBV12-2; whether TRBD2, the table's D call, matches the DNA was not checked. TRBV12-2 is labeled a pseudogene. The CDR3 consists of 13 residues.

The gene calls are TRBV14 and TRBJ2-5; no clear D gene. Germline V gene lookup returns CDR1 SGHDN and CDR2 FVKESK. The V end lost 2 bases, the J end lost 4 bases, and 8 bases lay between the germline ends. The CDR3 length is 13 residues. The CDR3 region has the DNA TGTGCCAGCAGCCAAAGGTTTGGAGAGACCCAGTACTTC. As protein: CASSQRFGETQYF.

The V gene is TRBV7-9, the J gene TRBJ2-5, with D tentatively TRBD2 (5 bases). With 0 bases removed from V and 5 bases from J, the gap between germline ends came to 10 bases. The CDR3 totals 14 residues. Looked up from germline, CDR1 is SEHNR and CDR2 is FQNEAQ (reference sequence). Written as DNA, the CDR3 is TGTGCCAGCAGCTTAGCGGGAGACGGGGAGACCCAGTACTTC. It is translated as CASSLAGDGETQYF.

The gene calls are TRBV7-8 and TRBJ1-5; TRBD1 matches 10 bases. CDR1 is SGHVS, CDR2 FQNEAQ, per germline. The length of the CDR3 is 19 residues. With V trimmed by 0 bases and J by 2 bases, 10 bases remained unmatched. CDR3 loop: CASSLAAPWTGGGNQPQHF. The CDR3 DNA sequence: TGTGCCAGCAGCTTAGCCGCGCCCTGGACAGGGGGAGGCAATCAGCCCCAGCATTTT.

Only a few counts were recorded for this clone. The rearrangement links TRBV5-5 to TRBJ1-2; D not certain. V gave up 0 bases and J gave up 3 bases, with 9 bases separating them. Per germline, CDR1 SGHKS and CDR2 YYEKEE (reference sequence). This CDR3 contains 14 residues. The CDR3 DNA reads as TGTGCCAGCAGCTTGGGCCCAATAGACTATGGCTACACCTTC. Its protein is CASSLGPIDYGYTF.

The chain has TRBV15 and TRBJ1-4; D perhaps matches TRBD1 (5 bases). Per the germline V gene, CDR1 is LNHNV and CDR2 is YYDKDF (reference sequence). This CDR3 comprises 16 residues. Deletions cut 1 base from V and 3 bases from J, with 12 bases between. The CDR3 DNA follows: TGTGCCACCAGCAGAGGTATCCAGGGACCTAATGAAAAACTGTTTTTT. Protein product: CATSRGIQGPNEKLFF.

V gene TRBV12-3 or TRBV12-4 combines with J gene TRBJ2-7; D is possibly TRBD1 (6 bases). Between the trimmed V and J ends, which lost 5 bases and 5 bases, there was a span of 13 bases. This CDR3 spans 13 amino acids. The CDR3 loop is CASSETGIHEQYF. DNA of the CDR3: TGTGCCAGCAGTGAGACAGGAATCCACGAGCAGTACTTC.

V gene TRBV27 combines with J gene TRBJ1-1; TRBD1 agrees at 9 bases. Per the germline V gene, CDR1 is MNHEY and CDR2 is SMNVEV (reference sequence). The J segment lost 7 bases and the V segment lost 1 base, leaving 7 bases of the junction unmatched. CDR3 length: 15 residues. CDR3 DNA sequence: TGTGCCAGCAGTTTATTCATACAGGGGGCAGATGAAGCTTTCTTT. Encoded protein: CASSLFIQGADEAFF.

This CDR3 reads CAWADLYEQYF. In DNA, the CDR3 is TGTGCCTGGGCAGACCTCTACGAGCAGTACTTC. This rearrangement joins TRBV30 to TRBJ2-7; D unclear. The CDR3 contains 11 residues. Germline V lookup: CDR1 GTSNPN, CDR2 SVGIG (reference sequence). Trimming pared 5 bases from V and 3 bases from J, leaving 8 bases between.

A few counts support this clone. The gene calls are TRBV7-2 and TRBJ1-3; maybe TRBD1 (5 bases). This CDR3 comprises 17 residues. Germline CDR1 and CDR2: SGHTA and FQGNSA. Trimming stripped 5 bases from V and 0 bases from J, with 17 bases between. The CDR3 DNA reads TGTGCCAGCAGCCTAGGGACGACAGCGGGCTCTGGAAACACCATATATTTT. Residues: CASSLGTTAGSGNTIYF.

This clone was observed a few times. The CDR3 DNA reads as TGTGCCAGCAGCCTGCGGGCCTACGAGCAGTACTTC. Translation gives CASSLRAYEQYF. The chain uses TRBV6-2 or TRBV6-3 and TRBJ2-7, with a weak D call TRBD2 (5 bases). Germline CDR1 MNHEY, CDR2 SVGEGT. V was trimmed by 6 bases and J by 2 bases, leaving 8 bases between them. This CDR3 is built from 12 residues.

This clone was recorded a few times. The chain is built from TRBV5-1 and TRBJ1-4, with 8 positions matching TRBD1. The V segment lost 4 bases and the J segment 4 bases; nucleotides outside the gene matches: 6. The length of the CDR3 is 15 residues. Germline V lookup: CDR1 SGHRS, CDR2 YFSETQ. The CDR3 sequence: CASSPGQANNEKLFF. CDR3 bases: TGCGCCAGCAGCCCGGGACAGGCAAATAATGAAAAACTGTTTTTT.